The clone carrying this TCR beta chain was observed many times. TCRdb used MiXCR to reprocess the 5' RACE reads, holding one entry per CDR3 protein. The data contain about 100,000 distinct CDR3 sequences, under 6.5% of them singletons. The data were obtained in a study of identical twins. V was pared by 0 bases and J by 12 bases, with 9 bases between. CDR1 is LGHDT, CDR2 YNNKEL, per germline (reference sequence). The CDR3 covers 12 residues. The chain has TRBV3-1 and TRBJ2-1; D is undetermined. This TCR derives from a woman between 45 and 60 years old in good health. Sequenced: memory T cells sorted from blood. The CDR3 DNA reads TGTGCCAGCAGCCAAGATACGGCAGGGCAGTTCTTC. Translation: CASSQDTAGQFF.